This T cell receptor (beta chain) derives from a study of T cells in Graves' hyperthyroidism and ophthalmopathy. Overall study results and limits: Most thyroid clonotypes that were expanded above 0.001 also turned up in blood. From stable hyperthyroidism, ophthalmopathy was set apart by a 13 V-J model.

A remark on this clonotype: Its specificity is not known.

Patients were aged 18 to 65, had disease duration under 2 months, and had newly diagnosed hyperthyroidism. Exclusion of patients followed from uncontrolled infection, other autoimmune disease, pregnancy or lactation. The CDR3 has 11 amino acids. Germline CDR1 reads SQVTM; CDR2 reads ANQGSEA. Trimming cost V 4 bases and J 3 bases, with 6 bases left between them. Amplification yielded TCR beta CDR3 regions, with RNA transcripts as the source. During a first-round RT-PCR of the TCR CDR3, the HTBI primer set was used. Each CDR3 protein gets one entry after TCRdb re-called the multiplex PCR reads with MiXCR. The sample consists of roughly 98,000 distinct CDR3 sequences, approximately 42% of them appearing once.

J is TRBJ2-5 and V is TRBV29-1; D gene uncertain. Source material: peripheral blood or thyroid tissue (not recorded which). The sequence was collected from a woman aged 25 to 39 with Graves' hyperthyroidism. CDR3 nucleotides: TGCAGCGTTGCCAGGAAAGAGACCCAGTACTTC. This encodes CSVARKETQYF.